The rows below give T cell receptor beta chains drawn from one sample of a study of T cell responses to AZD1222 COVID-19 vaccine. Measured with immunoSEQ multiplex PCR; TCRdb has only the in-frame clones, and not every one. The sample has 100,000 or so clones, approximately 90% seen once. Sample: peripheral blood, taken on day 0 of AZD1222 vaccination. These TCRs come from an adult in good health. The CDR3 runs from the conserved cysteine through the conserved F or W. Fields, in order: clone size, D gene, J gene, V gene, CDR3 protein, CDR3 DNA. A D gene is named only where the DNA matches it firmly. Part of the rows lack a size; the others show once, few, many or a class for expanded clones.

abundance: NA
d_gene: TRBD1
j_gene: TRBJ2-2
v_gene: TRBV27
CDR3aa: CASSLRQGRGSVNTGELFF
CDR3nt: TGTGCCAGCAGTTTACGACAGGGGCGGGGTAGCGTTAACACCGGGGAGCTGTTTTTT

abundance: NA
d_gene: NA
j_gene: TRBJ2-2
v_gene: TRBV5-4
CDR3aa: CASSWGNTGELFF
CDR3nt: TGTGCCAGCAGCTGGGGGAACACCGGGGAGCTGTTTTTT

abundance: NA
d_gene: TRBD1
j_gene: TRBJ1-6
v_gene: TRBV6-5
CDR3aa: CASRPTGGNSPLHF
CDR3nt: TGTGCCAGCAGGCCGACAGGGGGTAATTCACCCCTCCACTTT

abundance: NA
d_gene: NA
j_gene: TRBJ2-7
v_gene: TRBV6-5
CDR3aa: CASSYSSTDLYEQYF
CDR3nt: TGTGCCAGCAGTTACTCCTCGACAGACCTCTACGAGCAGTACTTC

abundance: NA
d_gene: TRBD2
j_gene: TRBJ2-7
v_gene: TRBV7-2
CDR3aa: CASSLSGGAYEQYF
CDR3nt: TGTGCCAGCAGCTTAAGCGGGGGGGCCTACGAGCAGTACTTC

abundance: once
d_gene: NA
j_gene: TRBJ1-1
v_gene: TRBV25-1
CDR3aa: CASSSQGTLNTEAFF
CDR3nt: TGTGCCAGCAGTTCACAGGGTACCCTGAACACTGAAGCTTTCTTT

abundance: NA
d_gene: NA
j_gene: TRBJ2-2
v_gene: TRBV18
CDR3aa: CASSPQGTGELFF
CDR3nt: TGTGCCAGCTCACCACAAGGAACCGGGGAGCTGTTTTTT

abundance: NA
d_gene: NA
j_gene: TRBJ2-2
v_gene: TRBV10-3
CDR3aa: CAISEETENTGELFF
CDR3nt: TGTGCCATCAGTGAGGAGACAGAGAACACCGGGGAGCTGTTTTTT

abundance: NA
d_gene: NA
j_gene: TRBJ1-6
v_gene: TRBV5-8
CDR3aa: CASSLGTGQNSPLHF
CDR3nt: TGTGCCAGCAGCTTGGGAACTGGACAGAATTCACCCCTCCACTTT

abundance: NA
d_gene: TRBD2
j_gene: TRBJ2-1
v_gene: TRBV4-3
CDR3aa: CASSQDPAGDLYNEQFF
CDR3nt: TGCGCCAGCAGCCAAGATCCAGCGGGGGATCTATACAATGAGCAGTTCTTC

abundance: NA
d_gene: TRBD1
j_gene: TRBJ1-1
v_gene: TRBV5-6
CDR3aa: CASSARTGGWANTEAFF
CDR3nt: TGTGCCAGCAGCGCTCGGACAGGGGGCTGGGCAAACACTGAAGCTTTCTTT